These 32 T cell receptor beta chains came from one sample sequenced in a study of beta chain features in type 1 diabetes. As every portion of the isolated RNA was reverse transcribed, the sequencing read expressed TCRB transcripts. TCRdb's table, derived via immunoSEQ multiplex PCR, lists solely in-frame clones and lacks some. This sample yields hundreds of thousands of clones, of which about a sixth are seen a single time; 0.09% to 0.095% belongs to the top ten. The sequencing input was naive CD4+ T cells from blood. These receptor sequences come from a man younger than 30 in good health.

This clone was seen a few times. V is TRBV4-1 and J is TRBJ2-2; D perhaps matches TRBD1 (6 bases). The V gene lost 3 bases and the J gene lost 6 bases, with 17 bases spanning the gap. The CDR3 loop spans 16 amino acids. CDR1 is MGHRA, CDR2 YSYEKL, per germline. The CDR3 protein is CASSHTGFSRSGELFF. In DNA, the CDR3 is TGCGCCAGCAGCCACACAGGGTTTTCTAGATCCGGGGAGCTGTTTTTT.

The gene calls are TRBV4-1 and TRBJ2-5, with 8 bases identical to TRBD2. After removal of 0 bases from V and 7 bases from J, the junction contained 7 bases not matched to a gene. CDR3 length: 15 amino acids. Germline CDR1 MGHRA, CDR2 YSYEKL. As DNA, the CDR3 is TGCGCCAGCAGCCAAGATCCCGCGGGGGGTTGGACCCAGTACTTC. Encoded protein: CASSQDPAGGWTQYF.

The chain couples TRBV7-2 to TRBJ2-7, with D possibly matching TRBD1 (7 bases). This CDR3 has 15 amino acids. Trimming took off 5 bases at V and 0 bases at J, with 14 bases between the two ends. The germline gives CDR1 SGHTA, CDR2 FQGNSA. This chain's CDR3 is CASSLEGTVSYEQYF. The DNA of the CDR3 is TGTGCCAGCAGCCTGGAGGGGACAGTCTCCTACGAGCAGTACTTC.

The rearrangement uses TRBV7-3 and TRBJ2-1, with a possible D match to TRBD1 (6 bases). V shed 4 bases and J shed 4 bases, with 11 bases lying between them. The germline gives CDR1 SGHTA, CDR2 FQGTGA. The CDR3 length is 14 residues. The CDR3 sequence is CASSSTGAYNEQFF. In DNA, the CDR3 is TGTGCCAGCAGCTCGACAGGAGCTTACAATGAGCAGTTCTTC.

The chain recombines TRBV6-5 with TRBJ1-4; possibly TRBD1 for D (6 bases). The germline CDR1 and CDR2 sequences are MNHEY and SVGAGI. V lost 4 bases to trimming and J lost 7 bases, with 19 bases between them. The CDR3 is 16 amino acids. The CDR3 sequence: CASSLGEGGNGEKLFF. In DNA form, the CDR3 reads TGTGCCAGCAGTTTGGGGGAGGGGGGCAACGGTGAAAAACTGTTTTTT.

CDR3 nucleotides: TGTGCCAGCAGCCCCGACAGGGGGCTCACAGATACGCAGTATTTT. It yields the protein CASSPDRGLTDTQYF. The V gene is TRBV5-4, the J gene TRBJ2-3; 10 bases match TRBD1. The CDR3 spans 15 residues. The V gene end was trimmed by 4 bases and the J gene end by 2 bases; junction bases not matched to a gene: 4. CDR1 is SGHNT, CDR2 YYREEE, per germline (reference sequence).

This clone has more than one count but fewer than ten. The gene calls are TRBV4-2 and TRBJ2-6, with 8 bases identical to TRBD1. The CDR3 has 18 amino acids. V dropped 4 bases and J dropped 0; count of bases not matched to a gene: 8. Germline CDR1 and CDR2: LGHNA and YNFKEQ. CDR3 region: CASSRPTGAGSGANVLTF. CDR3 in DNA: TGTGCCAGCAGCCGCCCGACAGGGGCTGGCTCTGGGGCCAACGTCCTGACTTTC.

This chain joins TRBV11-3 and TRBJ2-5; 9 positions agree with TRBD2. The J segment lost 5 bases and the V segment lost 9 bases, leaving 4 bases of the junction unmatched. This CDR3 region has 12 residues. Germline values: CDR1 SGHNT, CDR2 YENEEA. CDR3 sequence (DNA): TGTGCCAGTAGCGGGAGCGGCGAGACCCAGTACTTC. Its protein product is CASSGSGETQYF.

This clone appeared a few times. This sequence joins TRBV14 and TRBJ1-2; 8 bases match TRBD1. Per the germline V gene, CDR1 is SGHDN and CDR2 is FVKESK. Trimming cost V 5 bases and J 10 bases; bases outside gene matches: 6. This CDR3 region has 12 residues. CDR3 sequence (DNA): TGTGCCAGCAGCAAGGACAGGGCGGACTACACCTTC. Translation: CASSKDRADYTF.

The chain is built from TRBV18 and TRBJ2-3; D is undetermined. The CDR3 length is 13 residues. Germline values: CDR1 KGHSH, CDR2 LQKENI. Deletions cut 1 base from V and 6 bases from J, with 8 bases between. CDR3 in amino acids: CASSPLGPDTQYF. DNA for the CDR3: TGTGCCAGCTCACCACTTGGTCCCGATACGCAGTATTTT. The variable domain in full, completed from reference TRBV18 and TRBJ2-3, reads NAGVMQNPRHLVRRRGQEARLRCSPMKGHSHVYWYRQLPEEGLKFMVYLQKENIIDESGMPKERFSAEFPKEGPSILRIQQVVRGDSAAYFCASSPLGPDTQYFGPGTRLTVL.

This clone has only a few counts. V and J are TRBV5-1 and TRBJ1-2; maybe TRBD1 (5 bases). Germline values: CDR1 SGHRS, CDR2 YFSETQ. CDR3 length equals 15 residues. Between the trimmed V and J ends, which lost 0 bases and 5 bases, there was a span of 14 bases. CDR3 in amino acids: CASSLETGRTYGYTF. CDR3 in DNA: TGCGCCAGCAGCTTGGAAACAGGTCGAACATATGGCTACACCTTC.

The CDR3, as DNA: TGCAGCGTCCCCGGGGGGACCGCTCCGAACACCGGGGAGCTGTTTTTT. This sequence encodes CSVPGGTAPNTGELFF. This chain uses TRBV29-1 with TRBJ2-2; 7 positions agree with TRBD2. The CDR3 length is 16 residues. Germline assignment: CDR1 SQVTM and CDR2 ANQGSEA. With V trimmed by 6 bases and J by 0 bases, 10 bases remained unmatched.

The chain uses TRBV7-2 and TRBJ1-1; TRBD1 agrees at 7 bases. The CDR3 consists of 15 residues. CDR1 SGHTA and CDR2 FQGNSA come from the germline V gene. V shed 3 bases and J 0 bases; nucleotides not matched to a gene: 4. This chain's CDR3 is CASSLTGRMNTEAFF. DNA for the CDR3: TGTGCCAGCAGCTTGACAGGGAGGATGAACACTGAAGCTTTCTTT.

This clone came up a few times. V gene TRBV2 combines with J gene TRBJ1-5; D is possibly TRBD1 (5 bases). V gave up 6 bases and J gave up 4 bases, with 13 bases separating them. In germline, CDR1 is SNHLY, CDR2 FYNNEI. The CDR3 loop spans 14 amino acids. The CDR3 sequence: CASSPGRGNQPQHF. The CDR3 DNA is TGTGCCAGCAGCCCCGGGAGGGGAAATCAGCCCCAGCATTTT.

This clone has more than one count but fewer than ten. This chain connects TRBV7-2 to TRBJ2-1; 14 nucleotides line up with TRBD2. Germline V gene lookup returns CDR1 SGHTA and CDR2 FQGNSA. The ends lost 5 bases at V and 15 bases at J; junction bases unmatched: 12. The CDR3 runs to 15 residues. The CDR3 region has the DNA TGTGCCAGCAGCCGCCACGGACTAGCGGGAGGATCAGCGTTCTTC. Protein product: CASSRHGLAGGSAFF.

The rearrangement joins TRBV19 to TRBJ1-1; D not resolved. The CDR3 is 14 amino acids. Trimming removed 6 bases at V and 0 bases at J, with 11 bases between. Germline CDR1 LNHDA, CDR2 SQIVND (reference sequence). CDR3 sequence reads: CASRRELLNTEAFF. The CDR3 DNA is TGTGCCAGTAGAAGAGAATTGTTGAACACTGAAGCTTTCTTT.

This clone came up a few times. This rearrangement joins TRBV10-3 to TRBJ1-2; 9 bases line up with TRBD1. The CDR3 consists of 15 residues. The V and J ends lost 0 bases and 4 bases, in that order; junction bases with no gene match: 3. Germline V gene lookup returns CDR1 ENHRY and CDR2 SYGVKD. The CDR3 reads CAISESGQGRYGYTF. CDR3 DNA: TGTGCCATCAGTGAGTCAGGACAGGGGCGCTATGGCTACACCTTC.

This clone appeared a few times. V usage is TRBV5-4 and J usage is TRBJ1-1; D is unclear. Trimming took off 4 bases at V and 5 bases at J, with 12 bases between the two ends. The CDR3 runs to 13 residues. CDR1 is SGHNT, CDR2 YYREEE, per germline (reference sequence). Here the CDR3 reads CASSPRAKTEAFF. CDR3 DNA: TGTGCCAGCAGCCCACGGGCCAAGACTGAAGCTTTCTTT.

The chain combines TRBV14 with TRBJ1-2; TRBD1 agrees at 7 bases. The germline CDR1 and CDR2 sequences are SGHDN and FVKESK. There are 15 residues in the CDR3. J lost 8 bases, V lost 1 base, and 10 bases had no gene match. CDR3 nucleotide sequence: TGTGCCAGCAGCCAAGGAAACAGGGGTATCGGGGGCTACACCTTC. Translating gives CASSQGNRGIGGYTF. The complete variable domain, with remaining parts taken from reference TRBV14 and TRBJ1-2, reads EAGVTQFPSHSVIEKGQTVTLRCDPISGHDNLYWYRRVMGKEIKFLLHFVKESKQDESGMPNNRFLAERTGGTYSTLKVQPAELEDSGVYFCASSQGNRGIGGYTFGSGTRLTVV.

This clone was observed a few times. V and J are TRBV28 and TRBJ2-7, with a possible D match to TRBD2 (6 bases). Germline V gene sequence: CDR1 MDHEN, CDR2 SYDVKM. The CDR3 is made up of 15 amino acids. Trimming removed 3 bases at V and 0 bases at J, with 12 bases between. Here the CDR3 reads CASSFFRGSSYEQYF. In DNA, the CDR3 is TGTGCCAGCAGTTTTTTTCGGGGGAGCTCCTACGAGCAGTACTTC.

This clone has a handful of counts. This chain connects TRBV7-2 to TRBJ2-5; possible D gene TRBD2, 6 bases. Germline CDR1 is SGHTA and CDR2 is FQGNSA. This CDR3 spans 14 amino acids. Trimming cost V 6 bases and J 1 base, with 12 bases left between them. DNA for the CDR3: TGTGCCAGCAGGGGCGGGACGCTCCAAGAGACCCAGTACTTC. Translation gives CASRGGTLQETQYF.

This clone was picked up a small number of times. The chain is built from TRBV7-9 and TRBJ2-2, with 7 bases identical to TRBD1. V dropped 5 bases and J dropped 6; count of bases not matched to a gene: 12. CDR1 and CDR2 (germline): SEHNR, FQNEAQ (reference sequence). There are 16 residues in the CDR3. The CDR3 spells CASSKLRDRDSGELFF. CDR3 sequence (DNA): TGTGCCAGCAGCAAACTCCGGGACAGAGATTCCGGGGAGCTGTTTTTT.

The CDR3 is CASSQEVGREATSGSYEQYF. CDR3 DNA sequence: TGTGCCAGCAGCCAAGAAGTGGGCAGGGAGGCGACTAGCGGGAGTTACGAGCAGTACTTC. The rearrangement uses TRBV4-2 and TRBJ2-7, with 12 bases lining up with TRBD2. The V and J ends lost 0 bases and 4 bases, in that order; junction bases with no gene match: 16. The germline gives CDR1 LGHNA, CDR2 YNFKEQ. The CDR3 extends over 20 amino acids.

This clone has only a few counts. The chain recombines TRBV5-1 with TRBJ1-5; D not certain. This CDR3 comprises 14 residues. V lost 0 bases to trimming and J lost 1 base, with 5 bases between them. CDR1 is SGHRS and CDR2 is YFSETQ in the germline V gene. CDR3 bases: TGCGCCAGCAGCTTGGACAAAAGCAATCAGCCCCAGCATTTT. Protein product: CASSLDKSNQPQHF. Using reference TRBV5-1 and TRBJ1-5 for the parts outside the CDR3, the full variable domain is KAGVTQTPRYLIKTRGQQVTLSCSPISGHRSVSWYQQTPGQGLQFLFEYFSETQRNKGNFPGRFSGRQFSNSRSEMNVSTLELGDSALYLCASSLDKSNQPQHFGDGTRLSIL.

The V call is TRBV5-4, the J call TRBJ1-5, with D unclear. The CDR3 covers 13 residues. CDR1 is SGHNT, CDR2 YYREEE, per germline (reference sequence). With 1 base removed from V and 5 bases from J, the gap between germline ends came to 7 bases. The CDR3 region has the DNA TGTGCCAGCAGCTTGTACTGGGATCAGCCCCAGCATTTT. Its translation: CASSLYWDQPQHF.

About this clone: The sample has other DNA sequences that encode this CDR3 too. The rearrangement uses TRBV28 and TRBJ2-7; 7 bases are shared with TRBD2. In germline, CDR1 is MDHEN, CDR2 SYDVKM. Losses at the gene ends were 3 bases for V and 4 bases for J; bases not matched to a gene: 6. The CDR3 extends over 14 amino acids. The CDR3 here is CASSFPSGSYEQYF. CDR3 DNA: TGTGCCAGCAGTTTCCCTAGCGGCAGTTACGAGCAGTACTTC.

This clone has just a few counts. J is TRBJ1-2 and V is TRBV21-1. TRBV21-1 is given as a pseudogene. CDR3 length: 14 residues. The CDR3, as DNA: TGTGACATCAAAAGCTGGGAGAAGAACTATGGCTACACCTTC. The encoded protein is CDIKSWEKNYGYTF.

The table lists this clone with a few counts. The J gene is TRBJ2-7, the V gene TRBV29-1; possibly TRBD2 for D (5 bases). With 4 bases removed from V and 9 bases from J, the gap between germline ends came to 19 bases. Germline loops: CDR1 SQVTM, CDR2 ANQGSEA. The CDR3 loop spans 13 amino acids. The CDR3 DNA is TGCAGCGTTGCCGGGGTGGCGGATGGACCGCAGTACTTC. Encoded protein: CSVAGVADGPQYF.

This clone was detected many times. The CDR3 protein is CASSQVGSHTQYF. For the CDR3, the DNA is TGTGCCAGCAGCCAAGTAGGCTCGCATACGCAGTATTTT. The genes are TRBV14 and TRBJ2-3; D is ambiguous. V was pared by 1 base and J by 7 bases, with 9 bases between. The CDR3 has 13 residues. Germline loops: CDR1 SGHDN, CDR2 FVKESK.

This clone was found a few times. The rearrangement joins TRBV5-1 to TRBJ2-5; D is unresolved. CDR3 length equals 14 residues. CDR1 is SGHRS and CDR2 is YFSETQ in the germline V gene. V was shortened by 5 bases and J by 3 bases, with 14 bases between the two germline ends. CDR3: CASRPSSRKETQYF. The CDR3 bases are TGCGCCAGCAGACCGAGTAGTAGGAAAGAGACCCAGTACTTC.

This rearrangement joins TRBV7-2 to TRBJ2-5; no firm D call. The ends were cut back, 0 bases at V and 4 bases at J, with 12 bases in the middle. This CDR3 region has 15 residues. Germline CDR1 is SGHTA and CDR2 is FQGNSA. CDR3 region: CASSLAWDRVETQYF. The CDR3 nucleotides are TGTGCCAGCAGCTTAGCATGGGATAGAGTAGAGACCCAGTACTTC.

The rearrangement joins TRBV2 to TRBJ2-3, with no clear D. Germline V gives CDR1 SNHLY, CDR2 FYNNEI. CDR3 length equals 12 residues. Trimming removed 5 bases from V and 2 bases from J, with 5 bases in between. In DNA, the CDR3 is TGTGCCAGCAGTTTCATCACAGATACGCAGTATTTT. It yields the protein CASSFITDTQYF.